The 17 T cell receptor beta chains listed next were all sequenced from one sample in a study of cytomegalovirus exposure and HLA in healthy donors. PCR involved 60 Vbeta and 13 Jbeta primers. Produced via immunoSEQ multiplex PCR; TCRdb's table is partial and in-frame only. The repertoire has some 190,000 clones, 79% of them found once; the top ten carry 1.5% to 2%. The sequencing sample was made of PBMCs. The receptor set was obtained from a woman aged 18-29 years in good health and CMV-seronegative.

J is TRBJ1-5 and V is TRBV5-1; D remains ambiguous. Germline V gives CDR1 SGHRS, CDR2 YFSETQ. V dropped 1 base and J dropped 4 bases, with 18 bases sitting between them. This CDR3 region has 17 residues. CDR3 region: CASSLNPGIQGNQPQHF. Written as DNA, the CDR3 is TGCGCCAGCAGCTTGAACCCCGGGATCCAAGGAAATCAGCCCCAGCATTTT.

V and J are TRBV11-2 and TRBJ1-1; possibly TRBD1 for D (6 bases). V was pared by 0 bases and J by 1 base, with 15 bases between. CDR3 length: 17 amino acids. Germline CDR1 SGHAT, CDR2 FQNNGV. CDR3 in amino acids: CASSLDRKNRENTEAFF. In DNA, the CDR3 is TGTGCCAGCAGCTTAGATCGAAAGAACAGGGAGAACACTGAAGCTTTCTTT.

This clone was observed once. J is TRBJ2-5 and V is TRBV7-2; perhaps TRBD2 as D (6 bases). With 0 bases removed from V and 5 bases from J, the gap between germline ends came to 16 bases. Germline lookup yields CDR1 SGHTA and CDR2 FQGNSA. The CDR3 length is 16 residues. The CDR3 spells CASSLALAGRGETQYF. For the CDR3, the DNA is TGTGCCAGCAGCTTAGCGTTGGCGGGAAGAGGGGAGACCCAGTACTTC.

The chain combines TRBV7-6 with TRBJ2-5, with 10 bases aligning to TRBD1. V gave up 1 base and J gave up 5 bases; unmatched junction bases: 1. This CDR3 has 14 residues. Germline V gene sequence: CDR1 SGHVS, CDR2 FNYEAQ. The CDR3 here is CASSLVGQGETQYF. DNA for the CDR3: TGTGCCAGCAGCTTAGTGGGACAGGGGGAGACCCAGTACTTC.

This chain links TRBV27 with TRBJ1-6; D gene uncertain. Per the germline V gene, CDR1 is MNHEY and CDR2 is SMNVEV (reference sequence). V was cut by 5 bases and J by 14 bases, with 13 bases left in between. The CDR3 has 12 amino acids. In DNA, the CDR3 is TGTGCCAGCAGTCCTCTCCAGGAAGCCCTCCACTTT. As protein: CASSPLQEALHF.

V usage is TRBV5-6 and J usage is TRBJ1-5; tentatively, D is TRBD1 (6 bases). Trimming removed 4 bases at V and 0 bases at J, with 14 bases between. Germline CDR1 and CDR2: SGHDT and YYEEEE. The CDR3 length is 16 residues. In DNA, the CDR3 is TGTGCCAGCAGCCTTGGGACACCGTATAGCAATCAGCCCCAGCATTTT. Protein sequence: CASSLGTPYSNQPQHF.

This chain links TRBV19 with TRBJ1-3; D is uncertain. The germline V gene encodes CDR1 LNHDA and CDR2 SQIVND (reference sequence). The CDR3 is 15 amino acids. Trimming shortened V by 5 bases and J by 0 bases, and 11 bases separated the two germline ends. This CDR3 reads CASSLRPSSGNTIYF. The CDR3 DNA is TGTGCCAGTAGTCTGAGGCCAAGCTCTGGAAACACCATATATTTT.

The rearrangement links TRBV10-1 to TRBJ2-7; D is perhaps TRBD2 (6 bases). The germline V gene has CDR1 WNHNN and CDR2 SYGVQD (reference sequence). This CDR3 has 14 residues. V gave up 10 bases and J gave up 4 bases, with 20 bases separating them. The CDR3 DNA is TGCGCCACCCGAGTAAGGGCTAGCGTATACGAGCAGTACTTC. This translates into CATRVRASVYEQYF.

The chain recombines TRBV27 with TRBJ2-5; D uncertain. The assigned J gene may be wrong: the sequence end matches TRBJ2-7 better. The CDR3 has 14 amino acids. Germline CDR1 reads MNHEY; CDR2 reads SMNVEV (reference sequence). The CDR3 reads CASSFVPLTNEQYF. CDR3 sequence (DNA): TGTGCCAGCAGTTTTGTCCCCCTCACCAACGAGCAGTACTTC.

Comments on this clone: The junction does not match germline at one end; this may be a read error. The chain couples TRBV7-2 to TRBJ1-1; 10 bases align to TRBD1. Germline CDR1 is SGHTA and CDR2 is FQGNSA. This CDR3 has 15 amino acids. CDR3 protein: CASSSLDRGSPLGTF. In DNA, the CDR3 is TGTGCCAGCAGCTCCTTGGACAGGGGGTCACCTTTGGGGACCTTT.

This clone was seen a few times. The chain recombines TRBV19 with TRBJ1-1; a possible D gene is TRBD1 (5 bases). CDR1 is LNHDA, CDR2 SQIVND, per germline (reference sequence). This CDR3 contains 15 residues. The V end was cut by 6 bases, the J end by 0 bases, with 14 bases between. As DNA, the CDR3 is TGTGCCAGTAGGGGGTGGGAGGGACTGAACACTGAAGCTTTCTTT. This encodes CASRGWEGLNTEAFF.

This clone appeared a few times. The rearrangement joins TRBV4-2 to TRBJ1-1, with D possibly being TRBD1 (5 bases). Germline lookup yields CDR1 LGHNA and CDR2 YNFKEQ. V lost 0 bases and J 3 bases, leaving 17 bases between the germline ends. The CDR3 length is 17 residues. In DNA, the CDR3 is TGTGCCAGCAGCCAAGATCTGGGGGGGGTATCGGACACTGAAGCTTTCTTT. It codes for CASSQDLGGVSDTEAFF.

V gene TRBV29-1 combines with J gene TRBJ1-2; tentative D call: TRBD1 (6 bases). The CDR3 runs 12 residues. Germline V gives CDR1 SQVTM, CDR2 ANQGSEA. With 8 bases removed from V and 5 bases from J, the gap between germline ends came to 15 bases. The chain's CDR3 is CSIKQGGYGYTF. In nucleotides, the CDR3 is TGCAGCATTAAACAGGGAGGGTATGGCTACACCTTC.

V is TRBV9 and J is TRBJ2-2; 8 nucleotides agree with TRBD1. V lost 4 bases and J lost 1; bases outside the gene matches: 6. Germline V gene data show CDR1 as SGDLS and CDR2 as YYNGEE. This CDR3 is 16 amino acids long. CDR3 DNA sequence: TGTGCCAGCAGCACCCGACAGGGGCTGAACACCGGGGAGCTGTTTTTT. The encoded protein is CASSTRQGLNTGELFF.

The J gene is TRBJ2-3, the V gene TRBV28, with D unclear. V lost 7 bases, J lost 3 bases, and 14 bases lay in between. Looked up from germline, CDR1 is MDHEN and CDR2 is SYDVKM. The CDR3 is 14 residues long. Here the CDR3 DNA reads TGTGCCAGCACCTCAGCGTTAAGTACAGATACGCAGTATTTT. Residues: CASTSALSTDTQYF.

The J gene is TRBJ2-2, the V gene TRBV11-2, with 8 bases that match TRBD2. This CDR3 has 16 residues. Trimming at V came to 4 bases and at J to 5 bases, leaving 9 bases not matched to a gene. Germline V gene sequence: CDR1 SGHAT, CDR2 FQNNGV. CDR3: CASSYIRGGSTGELFF. The CDR3 DNA reads TGTGCCAGCAGCTACATCCGGGGGGGCTCTACCGGGGAGCTGTTTTTT.

The genes are TRBV28 and TRBJ1-6; possibly TRBD1 for D (5 bases). This CDR3 has 16 residues. The germline V gene encodes CDR1 MDHEN and CDR2 SYDVKM. Between the trimmed V and J ends, which lost 4 bases and 4 bases, there was a span of 14 bases. The CDR3 DNA follows: TGTGCCAGCAGTTCCTCCAGGGTGGGGTATAATTCACCCCTCCACTTT. It yields the protein CASSSSRVGYNSPLHF. Full variable domain (rest looked up from reference TRBV28 and TRBJ1-6): DVKVTQSSRYLVKRTGEKVFLECVQDMDHENMFWYRQDPGLGLRLIYFSYDVKMKEKGDIPEGYSVSREKKERFSLILESASTNQTSMYLCASSSSRVGYNSPLHFGNGTRLTVT.